This entry describes one T cell receptor beta chain. This sample is part of a study of identical twins. MiXCR, run by TCRdb on the 5' RACE reads, gives a single entry per CDR3 protein. The data hold 700,000 or so distinct CDR3 sequences, with around 8.3% observed a single time. Another study also made use of these data, one on yellow fever vaccine responses in identical twins.

The source is a woman aged 18-29 years in good health. The specimen was PBMCs.

CDR3 in amino acids: CASSRGQGPLYNEQFF. The CDR3 bases are TGTGCCAGCAGTCGCGGACAGGGGCCCCTCTACAATGAGCAGTTCTTC. The chain links TRBV6-1 to TRBJ2-1; the match to TRBD1 covers 9 bases. After removal of 5 bases from V and 3 bases from J, the junction contained 8 bases not matched to a gene. This CDR3 is built from 16 residues. The germline CDR1 and CDR2 sequences are MNHNS and SASEGT.